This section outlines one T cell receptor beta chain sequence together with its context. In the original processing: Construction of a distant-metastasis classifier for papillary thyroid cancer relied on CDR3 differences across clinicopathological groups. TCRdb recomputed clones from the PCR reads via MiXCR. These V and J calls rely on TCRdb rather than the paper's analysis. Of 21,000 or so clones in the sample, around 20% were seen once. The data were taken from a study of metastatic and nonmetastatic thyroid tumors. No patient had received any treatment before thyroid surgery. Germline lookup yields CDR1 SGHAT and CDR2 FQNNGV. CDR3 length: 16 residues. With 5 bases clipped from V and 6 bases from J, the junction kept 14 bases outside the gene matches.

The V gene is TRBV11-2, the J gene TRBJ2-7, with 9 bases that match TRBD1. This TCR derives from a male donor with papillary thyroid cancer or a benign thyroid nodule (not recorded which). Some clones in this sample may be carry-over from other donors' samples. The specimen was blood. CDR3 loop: CASSLLRGQGGREQYF. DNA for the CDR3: TGTGCCAGCAGCCTACTAAGGGGACAGGGAGGCCGCGAGCAGTACTTC. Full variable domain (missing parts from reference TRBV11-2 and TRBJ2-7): EAGVAQSPRYKIIEKRQSVAFWCNPISGHATLYWYQQILGQGPKLLIQFQNNGVVDDSQLPKDRFSAERLKGVDSTLKIQPAKLEDSAVYLCASSLLRGQGGREQYFGPGTRLTVT.